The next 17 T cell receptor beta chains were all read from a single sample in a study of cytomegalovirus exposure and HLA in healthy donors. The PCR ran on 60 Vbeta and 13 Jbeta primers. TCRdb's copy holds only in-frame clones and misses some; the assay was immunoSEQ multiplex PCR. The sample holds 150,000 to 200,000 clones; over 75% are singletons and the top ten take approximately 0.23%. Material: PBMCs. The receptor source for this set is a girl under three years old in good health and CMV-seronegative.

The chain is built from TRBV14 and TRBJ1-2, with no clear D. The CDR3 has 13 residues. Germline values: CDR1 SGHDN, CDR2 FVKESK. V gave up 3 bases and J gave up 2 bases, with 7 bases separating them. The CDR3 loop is CASSQITNYGYTF. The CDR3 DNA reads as TGTGCCAGCAGCCAGATAACAAACTATGGCTACACCTTC. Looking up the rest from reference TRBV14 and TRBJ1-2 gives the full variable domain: EAGVTQFPSHSVIEKGQTVTLRCDPISGHDNLYWYRRVMGKEIKFLLHFVKESKQDESGMPNNRFLAERTGGTYSTLKVQPAELEDSGVYFCASSQITNYGYTFGSGTRLTVV.

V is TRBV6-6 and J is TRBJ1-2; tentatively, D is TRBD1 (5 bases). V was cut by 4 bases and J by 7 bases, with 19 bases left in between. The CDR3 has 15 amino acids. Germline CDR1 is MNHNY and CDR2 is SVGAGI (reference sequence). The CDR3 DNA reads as TGTGCCAGCAGTTTGCCTACGGGGGAGTTTTGTGGCTACACCTTC. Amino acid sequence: CASSLPTGEFCGYTF.

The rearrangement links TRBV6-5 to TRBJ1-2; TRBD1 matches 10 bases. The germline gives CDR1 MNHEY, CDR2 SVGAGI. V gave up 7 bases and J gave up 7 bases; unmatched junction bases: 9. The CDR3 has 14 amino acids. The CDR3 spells CASTMTGGAVGYTF. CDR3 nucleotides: TGTGCCAGCACCATGACAGGGGGCGCGGTTGGCTACACCTTC.

The chain's CDR3 is CASSTLAPYEQYF. The CDR3, as DNA: TGTGCCAGCAGTACACTAGCTCCCTACGAGCAGTACTTC. The rearrangement uses TRBV5-5 and TRBJ2-7, with D perhaps matching TRBD2 (6 bases). The CDR3 length is 13 residues. V gave up 5 bases and J gave up 2 bases, with 11 bases separating them. Looked up from germline, CDR1 is SGHKS and CDR2 is YYEKEE (reference sequence).

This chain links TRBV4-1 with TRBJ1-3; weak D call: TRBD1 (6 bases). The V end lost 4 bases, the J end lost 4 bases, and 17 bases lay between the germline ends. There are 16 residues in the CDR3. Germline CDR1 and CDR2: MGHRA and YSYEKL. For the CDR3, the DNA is TGCGCCAGCAGCCCGTTGACAGGAGCGGGAGGAAACACCATATATTTT. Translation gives CASSPLTGAGGNTIYF.

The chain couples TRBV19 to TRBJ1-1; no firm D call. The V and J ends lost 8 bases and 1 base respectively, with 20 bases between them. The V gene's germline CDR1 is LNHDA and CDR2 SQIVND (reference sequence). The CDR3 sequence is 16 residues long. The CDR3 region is CASRRFEASRNTEAFF. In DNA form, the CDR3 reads TGTGCCAGTCGCAGGTTCGAAGCAAGTAGGAACACTGAAGCTTTCTTT.

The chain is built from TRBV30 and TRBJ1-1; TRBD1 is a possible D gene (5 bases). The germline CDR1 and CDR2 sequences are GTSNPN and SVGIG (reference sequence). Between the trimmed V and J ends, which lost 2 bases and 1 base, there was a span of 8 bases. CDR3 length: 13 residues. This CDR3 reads CAWSSDRNTEAFF. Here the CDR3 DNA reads TGTGCCTGGAGTTCCGACAGGAACACTGAAGCTTTCTTT.

Here the CDR3 reads CSAQVGRGFDTQYF. CDR3 sequence (DNA): TGCAGCGCCCAGGTCGGGAGGGGCTTTGATACGCAGTATTTT. The V call is TRBV29-1, the J call TRBJ2-3, with TRBD2 matching 8 bases. The CDR3 is 14 amino acids. V dropped 7 bases and J dropped 6; count of bases not matched to a gene: 12. Germline V lookup: CDR1 SQVTM, CDR2 ANQGSEA.

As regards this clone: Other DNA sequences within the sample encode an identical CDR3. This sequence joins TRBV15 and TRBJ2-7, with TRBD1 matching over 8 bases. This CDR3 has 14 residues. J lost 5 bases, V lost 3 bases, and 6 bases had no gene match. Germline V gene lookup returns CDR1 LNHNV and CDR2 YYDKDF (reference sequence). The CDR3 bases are TGTGCCACCAGCAGTGGCAGGGGGCTTAACGAGCAGTACTTC. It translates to CATSSGRGLNEQYF.

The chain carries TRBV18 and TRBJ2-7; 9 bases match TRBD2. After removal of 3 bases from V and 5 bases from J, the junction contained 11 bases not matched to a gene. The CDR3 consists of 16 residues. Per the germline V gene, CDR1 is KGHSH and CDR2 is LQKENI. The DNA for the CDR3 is TGTGCCAGCTCACCCAGCCCTAGCGGGACTATAAACGAGCAGTACTTC. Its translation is CASSPSPSGTINEQYF.

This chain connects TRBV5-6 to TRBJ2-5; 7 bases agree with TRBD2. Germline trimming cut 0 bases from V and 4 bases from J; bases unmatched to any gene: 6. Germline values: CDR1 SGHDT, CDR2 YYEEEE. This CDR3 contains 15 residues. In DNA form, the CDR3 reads TGTGCCAGCAGCTTGGTCCGACTAGCCCCAGAGACCCAGTACTTC. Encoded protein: CASSLVRLAPETQYF.

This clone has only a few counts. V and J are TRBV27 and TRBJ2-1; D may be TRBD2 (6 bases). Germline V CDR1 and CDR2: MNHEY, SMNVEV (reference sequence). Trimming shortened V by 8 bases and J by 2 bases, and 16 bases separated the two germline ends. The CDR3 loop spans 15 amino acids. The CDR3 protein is CASRAGGRAYNEQFF. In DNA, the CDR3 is TGTGCCAGCCGTGCCGGGGGTAGAGCCTACAATGAGCAGTTCTTC.

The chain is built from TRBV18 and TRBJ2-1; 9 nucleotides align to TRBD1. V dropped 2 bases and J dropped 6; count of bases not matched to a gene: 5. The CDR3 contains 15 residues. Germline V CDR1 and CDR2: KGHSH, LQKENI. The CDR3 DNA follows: TGTGCCAGCTCACCATCCGGACAGGGGAGCAATGAGCAGTTCTTC. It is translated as CASSPSGQGSNEQFF.

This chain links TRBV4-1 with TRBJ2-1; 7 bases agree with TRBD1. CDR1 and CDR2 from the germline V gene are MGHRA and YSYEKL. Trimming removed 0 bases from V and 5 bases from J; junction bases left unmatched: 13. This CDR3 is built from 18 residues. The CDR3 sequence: CASSQDAADRPIHNEQFF. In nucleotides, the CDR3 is TGCGCCAGCAGCCAAGATGCGGCGGACAGGCCAATTCACAATGAGCAGTTCTTC.

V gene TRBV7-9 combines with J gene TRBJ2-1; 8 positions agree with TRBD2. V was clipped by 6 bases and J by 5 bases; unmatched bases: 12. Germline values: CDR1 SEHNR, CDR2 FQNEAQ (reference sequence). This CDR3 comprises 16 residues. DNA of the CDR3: TGTGCCAGCAGGTCGGGCTCGGGAGGGCCTCACAATGAGCAGTTCTTC. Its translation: CASRSGSGGPHNEQFF.

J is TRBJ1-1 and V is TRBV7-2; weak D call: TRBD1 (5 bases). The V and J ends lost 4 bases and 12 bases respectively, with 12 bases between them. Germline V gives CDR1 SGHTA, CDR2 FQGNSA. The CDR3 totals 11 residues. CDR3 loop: CASSYPGGTFF. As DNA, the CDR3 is TGTGCCAGCAGCTACCCCGGGGGAACTTTCTTT.

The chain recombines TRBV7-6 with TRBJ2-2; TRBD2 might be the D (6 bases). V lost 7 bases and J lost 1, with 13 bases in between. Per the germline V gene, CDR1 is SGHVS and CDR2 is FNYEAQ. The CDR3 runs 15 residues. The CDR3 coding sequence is TGTGCCAGCACGGCCGGGCGGGGGAACACCGGGGAGCTGTTTTTT. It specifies CASTAGRGNTGELFF.